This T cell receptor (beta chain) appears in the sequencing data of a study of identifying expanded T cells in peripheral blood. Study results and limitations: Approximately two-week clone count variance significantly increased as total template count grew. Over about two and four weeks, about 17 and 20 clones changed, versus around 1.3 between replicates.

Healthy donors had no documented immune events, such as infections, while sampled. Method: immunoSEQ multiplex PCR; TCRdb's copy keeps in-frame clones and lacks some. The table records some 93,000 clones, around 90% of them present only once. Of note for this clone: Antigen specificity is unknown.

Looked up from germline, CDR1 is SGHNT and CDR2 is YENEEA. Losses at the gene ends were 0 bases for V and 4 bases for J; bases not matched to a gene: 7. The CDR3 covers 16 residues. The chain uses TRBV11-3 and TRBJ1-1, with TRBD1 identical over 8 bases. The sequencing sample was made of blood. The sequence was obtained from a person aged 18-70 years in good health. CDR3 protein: CASSLEWTGTGTEAFF. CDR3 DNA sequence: TGTGCCAGCAGCTTAGAGTGGACCGGGACAGGCACTGAAGCTTTCTTT.